One and the same sample provided the 21 T cell receptor beta chains below, sequenced in a study of blood T cell repertoires in COVID-19. Assay used: immunoSEQ multiplex PCR; TCRdb lists only in-frame clones, some missing. This sample has about 370,000 clones, with 80% to 90% found just once. Material for sequencing was PBMCs or T cells enriched from blood (not recorded which). Receptors were obtained from a man aged 18 to 29 who had recovered from COVID-19.

The genes are TRBV18 and TRBJ1-6; D is possibly TRBD1 (5 bases). The CDR3 runs to 15 residues. The ends were cut back, 5 bases at V and 7 bases at J, with 15 bases in the middle. The germline gives CDR1 KGHSH, CDR2 LQKENI. The CDR3 protein is CASSFQGSNNSPLHF. The CDR3 nucleotides are TGTGCCAGCTCATTCCAGGGTTCGAACAATTCACCCCTCCACTTT.

The chain links TRBV11-2 to TRBJ2-7, with 9 positions matching TRBD1. The CDR3 runs 15 residues. The V gene end was trimmed by 5 bases and the J gene end by 4 bases; junction bases not matched to a gene: 9. Per germline, CDR1 SGHAT and CDR2 FQNNGV. CDR3 in amino acids: CASSTRQGGPYEQYF. In DNA, the CDR3 is TGTGCCAGCAGCACCCGACAGGGGGGGCCTTACGAGCAGTACTTC.

The rearrangement links TRBV10-3 to TRBJ2-1; D might be TRBD1 (5 bases). The CDR3 is 14 residues long. Germline V CDR1 and CDR2: ENHRY, SYGVKD. Trimming took 6 bases from V and 3 from J, leaving 12 bases between them. The CDR3: CAISQGVVYNEQFF. CDR3 bases: TGTGCCATCAGCCAGGGTGTAGTCTACAATGAGCAGTTCTTC.

The chain has TRBV19 and TRBJ1-1, with 7 bases identical to TRBD1. From germline, CDR1 is LNHDA and CDR2 SQIVND (reference sequence). The V segment lost 7 bases and the J segment 4 bases; nucleotides outside the gene matches: 12. The CDR3 is 15 residues long. The CDR3 protein is CASNIRGTEGTEAFF. The CDR3 bases are TGTGCCAGTAATATTCGGGGGACAGAGGGCACTGAAGCTTTCTTT.

This clone was recorded only once. This chain uses TRBV5-1 with TRBJ2-5, with 8 bases lining up with TRBD2. The CDR3 has 15 amino acids. Unmatched junction bases numbered 6, after V lost 3 bases and J lost 2 bases. CDR1 and CDR2 from the germline V gene are SGHRS and YFSETQ. The CDR3 DNA reads TGCGCCAGCAGCTGGGCGAGCGGGGGACAAGAGACCCAGTACTTC. This encodes CASSWASGGQETQYF.

The chain couples TRBV14 to TRBJ1-1; D is undetermined. CDR3 length: 13 residues. The germline CDR1 and CDR2 sequences are SGHDN and FVKESK. Trimming took off 3 bases at V and 0 bases at J, with 5 bases between the two ends. CDR3 bases: TGTGCCAGCAGCCAGATAGTGAACACTGAAGCTTTCTTT. The encoded protein is CASSQIVNTEAFF.

This clone showed up just once. The sample holds other DNA sequences that translate to the same CDR3. The rearrangement joins TRBV3-1 (or the pseudogene TRBV3-2) to TRBJ1-2, with D unresolved. This CDR3 contains 13 residues. CDR1 LGHDT and CDR2 YNNKEL come from the germline V gene (reference sequence). The V end lost 0 bases, the J end lost 4 bases, and 6 bases lay between the germline ends. CDR3 protein: CASSQETVYGYTF. DNA for the CDR3: TGTGCCAGCAGCCAAGAAACAGTCTATGGCTACACCTTC.

V usage is TRBV18 and J usage is TRBJ1-4; D is perhaps TRBD1 (5 bases). CDR1 is KGHSH and CDR2 is LQKENI in the germline V gene. There are 14 residues in the CDR3. The V gene lost 5 bases and the J gene lost 8 bases, with 15 bases spanning the gap. CDR3 bases: TGTGCCAGCTCAGCGGGGGGGTTCGGAGAAAAACTGTTTTTT. Its protein product is CASSAGGFGEKLFF.

The chain uses TRBV6-5 and TRBJ2-1, with a tentative D call TRBD2 (5 bases). CDR1 is MNHEY and CDR2 is SVGAGI in the germline V gene. V lost 2 bases to trimming and J lost 5 bases, with 10 bases between them. The CDR3 runs 14 residues. CDR3 DNA: TGTGCCAGCAGTTACGGGAGAGAGAACAATGAGCAGTTCTTC. As protein: CASSYGRENNEQFF.

This clone came up once. The V and J genes are TRBV19 and TRBJ1-2, with 7 positions matching TRBD1. The CDR3 has 16 residues. Unmatched junction bases numbered 16, after V lost 8 bases and J lost 4 bases. Germline loops: CDR1 LNHDA, CDR2 SQIVND (reference sequence). CDR3 amino acids: CASRAGGDSAIYGYTF. The CDR3 nucleotides read TGTGCCAGTCGGGCCGGGGGGGACAGCGCAATCTATGGCTACACCTTC.

The chain couples TRBV18 to TRBJ2-3; no firm D call. Germline V CDR1 and CDR2: KGHSH, LQKENI. V lost 2 bases and J lost 6, with 9 bases in between. The CDR3 sequence is 13 residues long. CDR3 loop: CASSPTSLDTQYF. The DNA for the CDR3 is TGTGCCAGCTCACCAACAAGTCTGGATACGCAGTATTTT.

The chain carries TRBV6-5 and TRBJ2-3, with D tentatively TRBD2 (6 bases). Trimming took 6 bases from V and 8 from J, leaving 18 bases between them. Germline CDR1 and CDR2: MNHEY and SVGAGI. The length of the CDR3 is 14 residues. The DNA of the CDR3 is TGTGCCAGCAGAACCGGGGCCGGGCGGGGTACGCAGTATTTT. Residues: CASRTGAGRGTQYF.

The V call is TRBV6-2 or TRBV6-3, the J call TRBJ1-4, with 8 bases aligning to TRBD1. The CDR3 runs to 15 residues. The V gene end was trimmed by 5 bases and the J gene end by 8 bases; junction bases not matched to a gene: 10. The germline CDR1 and CDR2 sequences are MNHEY and SVGEGT. In nucleotides, the CDR3 is TGTGCCAGCAGTGCGTCCGGGACAGGAGCCGAAAAACTGTTTTTT. It specifies CASSASGTGAEKLFF.

This chain uses TRBV3-1 (or the pseudogene TRBV3-2) with TRBJ1-4, with 7 positions matching TRBD1. This CDR3 comprises 16 residues. V lost 4 bases to trimming and J lost 11 bases; unmatched junction nucleotides: 16. Germline V gene sequence: CDR1 LGHDT, CDR2 YNNKEL (reference sequence). The CDR3 is CASSLGTALVMSKLFF. CDR3 nucleotide sequence: TGTGCCAGCAGCCTGGGGACAGCGTTAGTAATGAGCAAACTGTTTTTT.

The chain is built from TRBV12-3 or TRBV12-4 and TRBJ1-2, with D possibly TRBD1 on 6 matching bases. CDR3 length: 13 residues. V was shortened by 5 bases and J by 4 bases, with 11 bases between the two germline ends. DNA for the CDR3: TGTGCCAGCAGTGCACGACAGGTCTATGGCTACACCTTC. Its translation: CASSARQVYGYTF.

This clone appeared a single time. CDR3 sequence (DNA): TGTGCCAGCAGTCCGGGATTGGGGTATGGCTACACCTTC. Protein: CASSPGLGYGYTF. The rearrangement uses TRBV5-6 and TRBJ1-2; the D is unclear. Trimming cost V 5 bases and J 5 bases, with 13 bases left between them. The CDR3 consists of 13 residues. Germline lookup yields CDR1 SGHDT and CDR2 YYEEEE.

This chain joins TRBV4-1 and TRBJ2-1; D perhaps matches TRBD2 (5 bases). The CDR3 has 13 residues. V was shortened by 8 bases and J by 6 bases, with 14 bases between the two germline ends. CDR1 is MGHRA and CDR2 is YSYEKL in the germline V gene. This CDR3 reads CASGRNPANEQFF. The CDR3, as DNA: TGCGCCAGCGGGAGAAACCCCGCCAATGAGCAGTTCTTC.

V usage is TRBV28 and J usage is TRBJ2-1; 7 bases line up with TRBD2. After removal of 10 bases from V and 7 bases from J, the junction contained 7 bases not matched to a gene. Germline CDR1 is MDHEN and CDR2 is SYDVKM. CDR3 length: 12 residues. The CDR3, as DNA: TGTGCCACCGTTCGGGGGGAGAATGAGCAGTTCTTC. Translated: CATVRGENEQFF.

The genes are TRBV6-6 and TRBJ2-1; 9 bases are a match to TRBD1. Germline assignment: CDR1 MNHNY and CDR2 SVGAGI (reference sequence). Trimming cost V 7 bases and J 2 bases; bases outside gene matches: 9. The CDR3 is made up of 16 amino acids. The CDR3: CASTFGTGWTYNEQFF. The CDR3, as DNA: TGTGCCAGCACCTTTGGGACAGGGTGGACCTACAATGAGCAGTTCTTC.

The chain employs TRBV7-9 and TRBJ2-7; TRBD1 matches at 7 bases. In germline, CDR1 is SEHNR, CDR2 FQNEAQ (reference sequence). The ends lost 1 base at V and 3 bases at J; junction bases unmatched: 12. The CDR3 has 17 amino acids. CDR3 amino acids: CASSLEGAGQQHYEQYF. The CDR3 DNA reads as TGTGCCAGCAGCTTAGAGGGGGCAGGCCAACAACACTACGAGCAGTACTTC.

V is TRBV7-3 and J is TRBJ2-1; TRBD2 matches at 9 bases. The CDR3 is 18 amino acids. J lost 8 bases, V lost 1 base, and 15 bases had no gene match. The germline gives CDR1 SGHTA, CDR2 FQGTGA. The CDR3 here is CASSLNGPAAGGRDEQFF. CDR3 in DNA: TGTGCCAGCAGCTTAAATGGGCCCGCGGCGGGAGGGCGGGATGAGCAGTTCTTC.